This T cell receptor (beta chain) emerged from a study of control samples from healthy donors and cancer patients. Repertoires were generated with immunoSEQ multiplex PCR, while TCRdb's copy carries only in-frame clones and drops some. The sample has about 160,000 clones, more than 85% seen once. Germline V gene lookup returns CDR1 SEHNR and CDR2 FQNEAQ (reference sequence). V was pared by 2 bases and J by 5 bases, with 19 bases between. The CDR3 length is 16 residues. The sequence was collected from a woman in her twenties or thirties in good health. Sequencing was carried out using blood. V and J are TRBV7-9 and TRBJ2-7; D possibly corresponds to TRBD2 (5 bases). CDR3 amino acids: CASSLNWGASLDEQYF. DNA of the CDR3: TGTGCCAGCAGCTTAAATTGGGGAGCCTCTTTGGACGAGCAGTACTTC.